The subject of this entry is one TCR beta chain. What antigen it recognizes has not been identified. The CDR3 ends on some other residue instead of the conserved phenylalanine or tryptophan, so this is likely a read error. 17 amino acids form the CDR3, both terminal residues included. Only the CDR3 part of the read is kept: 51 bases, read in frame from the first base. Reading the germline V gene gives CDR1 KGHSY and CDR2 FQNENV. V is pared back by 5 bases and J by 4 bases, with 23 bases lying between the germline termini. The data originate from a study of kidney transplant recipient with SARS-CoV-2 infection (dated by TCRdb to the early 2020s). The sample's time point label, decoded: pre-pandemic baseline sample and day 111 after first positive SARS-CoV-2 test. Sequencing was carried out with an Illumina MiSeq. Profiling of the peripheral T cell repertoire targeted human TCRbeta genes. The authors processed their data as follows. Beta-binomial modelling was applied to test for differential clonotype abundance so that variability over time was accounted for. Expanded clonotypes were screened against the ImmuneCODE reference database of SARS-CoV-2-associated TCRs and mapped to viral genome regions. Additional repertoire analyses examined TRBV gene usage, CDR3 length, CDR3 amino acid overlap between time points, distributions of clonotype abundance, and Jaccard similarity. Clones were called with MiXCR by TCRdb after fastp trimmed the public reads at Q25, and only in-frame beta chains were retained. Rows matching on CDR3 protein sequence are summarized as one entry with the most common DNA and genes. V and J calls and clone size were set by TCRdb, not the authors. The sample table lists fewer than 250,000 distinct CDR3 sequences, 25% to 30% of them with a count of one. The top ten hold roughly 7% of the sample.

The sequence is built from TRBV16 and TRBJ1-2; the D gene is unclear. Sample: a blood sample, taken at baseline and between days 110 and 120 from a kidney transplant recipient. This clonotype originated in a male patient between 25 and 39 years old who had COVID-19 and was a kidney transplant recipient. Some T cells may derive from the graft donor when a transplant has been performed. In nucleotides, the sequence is TGTGCCAGCAGCGGTATGAGGGTCGTTAGAAAGACCTATGGCTACACCCTC. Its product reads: CASSGMRVVRKTYGYTL.